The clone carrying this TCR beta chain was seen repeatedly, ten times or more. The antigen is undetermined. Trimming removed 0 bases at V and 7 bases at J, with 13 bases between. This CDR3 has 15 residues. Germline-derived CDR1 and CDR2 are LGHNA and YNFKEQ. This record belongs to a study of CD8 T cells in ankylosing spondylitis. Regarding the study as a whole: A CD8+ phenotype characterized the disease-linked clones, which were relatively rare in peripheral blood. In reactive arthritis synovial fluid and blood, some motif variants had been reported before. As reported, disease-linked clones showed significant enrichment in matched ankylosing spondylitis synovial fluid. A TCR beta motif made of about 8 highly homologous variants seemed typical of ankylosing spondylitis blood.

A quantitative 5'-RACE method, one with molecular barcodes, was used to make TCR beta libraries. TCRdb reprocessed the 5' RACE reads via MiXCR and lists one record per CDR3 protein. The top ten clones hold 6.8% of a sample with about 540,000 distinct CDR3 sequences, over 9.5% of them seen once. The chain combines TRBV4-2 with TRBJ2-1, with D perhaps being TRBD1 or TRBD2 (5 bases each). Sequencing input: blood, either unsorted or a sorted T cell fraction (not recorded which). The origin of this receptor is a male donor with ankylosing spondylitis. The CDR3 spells CASSQEGPWGNEQFF. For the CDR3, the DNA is TGTGCCAGCAGCCAAGAAGGTCCCTGGGGGAATGAGCAGTTCTTC.